The sequence of this T cell receptor beta chain was determined in a study of OX40 agonist ivuxolimab in advanced cancers. V trimming: 9 bases; J trimming: 5 bases; junction bases outside the gene matches: 7. The germline CDR1 and CDR2 sequences are MNHEY and SMNVEV (reference sequence). The CDR3 covers 13 residues. Autoimmune disease history or systemic immunosuppression disqualified patients. Remarks on this clone: What it binds is not known.

Measured with immunoSEQ multiplex PCR; TCRdb has only the in-frame clones, and not every one. The sample includes 70,000 to 95,000 clones, approximately 86% of them seen just once. Findings of the study overall: In the expanded peripheral T cells, antigen specificity was never determined.

The sequence was collected from an adult with an advanced solid tumor such as melanoma, head and neck, liver or kidney cancer. The chain has TRBV27 and TRBJ1-5; 7 nucleotides agree with TRBD1. The sample was CD4+ or CD8+ T cells sorted from blood, taken in a trial of the OX40 agonist ivuxolimab. The CDR3 nucleotides read TGTGCCAGATACCGGGACAGCGATCAGCCCCAGCATTTT. Its protein product is CARYRDSDQPQHF.